These 7 T cell receptor beta chains were sequenced from one sample in a study of T cells in Graves' hyperthyroidism and ophthalmopathy. The CDR3 regions of TCR beta were amplified from RNA transcripts. Carried out on the TCR CDR3, a first-round RT-PCR used the HTBI primer set. TCRdb recomputed calls from the multiplex PCR reads with MiXCR, one row per CDR3 protein. The sample has hundreds of thousands of distinct CDR3 sequences, approximately 40% seen once; the top ten hold 7.5% to 9.5%. Sequencing input: blood. These receptors all come from a man aged 18 to 30 with Graves' hyperthyroidism.

This clonotype has only a few counts. The genes are TRBV6-5 and TRBJ1-6; D is unresolved. This CDR3 spans 15 amino acids. Germline V gene data show CDR1 as MNHEY and CDR2 as SVGAGI. V was cut by 5 bases and J by 3 bases, with 11 bases left in between. The CDR3 spells CASSPPGHYNSPLHF. In DNA, the CDR3 is TGTGCCAGCAGTCCGCCTGGGCACTATAATTCACCCCTCCACTTT.

Notes on this clonotype: The junction does not match germline at one end; this may be a read error. The J gene is TRBJ2-7, the V gene TRBV9; D is uncertain. Germline V gives CDR1 SGDLS, CDR2 YYNGEE. The CDR3 length is 14 residues. The CDR3 loop is CASSKVDGSYEQHF. CDR3 sequence (DNA): TGTGCCAGCTCTAAAGTGGACGGATCGTACGAGCAGCACTTC. The full variable domain, completed using reference TRBV9 and TRBJ2-7, is DSGVTQTPKHLITATGQRVTLRCSPRSGDLSVYWYQQSLDQGLQFLIQYYNGEERAKGNILERFSAQQFPDLHSELNLSSLELGDSALYFCASSKVDGSYEQHFGPGTRLTVT.

This clonotype was detected ten times or more. The chain combines TRBV12-3 or TRBV12-4 with TRBJ1-4; D is perhaps TRBD1 (6 bases). The CDR3 totals 15 residues. Trimming removed 8 bases at V and 6 bases at J, with 19 bases between. The CDR3 region is CASGLGGGGDEKLFF. The CDR3 DNA sequence: TGTGCCAGCGGGCTTGGGGGCGGTGGCGATGAAAAACTGTTTTTT.

This clonotype was observed many times. The chain combines TRBV2 with TRBJ1-1; 7 bases are a match to TRBD1. The CDR3 has 14 residues. V was pared by 3 bases and J by 9 bases, with 10 bases of the junction left unmatched. Germline lookup yields CDR1 SNHLY and CDR2 FYNNEI. The CDR3 loop reads CASSEGQRIGKAFF. The CDR3 DNA follows: TGTGCCAGCAGTGAGGGACAGCGTATAGGTAAAGCTTTCTTT.

The chain is built from TRBV7-9 and TRBJ2-5; D may be TRBD2 (7 bases). The CDR3 contains 15 residues. Germline V gene data show CDR1 as SEHNR and CDR2 as FQNEAQ (reference sequence). Between the trimmed V and J ends, which lost 5 bases and 5 bases, there was a span of 18 bases. The DNA for the CDR3 is TGTGCCAGCAGCGATGGGAGGGGGGCCCAGGAGACCCAGTACTTC. Translation gives CASSDGRGAQETQYF.

V gene TRBV20-1 combines with J gene TRBJ1-4; no definite D call. This CDR3 region has 14 residues. Trimming shortened V by 5 bases and J by 0 bases, and 10 bases separated the two germline ends. Germline V gives CDR1 DFQATT, CDR2 SNEGSKA (reference sequence). CDR3: CSAPKSPTNEKLFF. For the CDR3, the DNA is TGCAGTGCTCCAAAGAGCCCAACTAATGAAAAACTGTTTTTT.

This chain joins TRBV10-3 and TRBJ2-7; D might be TRBD2 (6 bases). V lost 4 bases to trimming and J lost 5 bases, with 12 bases between them. CDR1 ENHRY and CDR2 SYGVKD come from the germline V gene. The CDR3 sequence is 13 residues long. CDR3 protein: CAISGGTGDEQYF. CDR3 sequence (DNA): TGTGCCATCAGTGGGGGGACGGGAGACGAGCAGTACTTC.